This entry describes one TCR beta chain. It has no known antigen specificity. No base qualities exist here, and no much larger clone lies one base off it. From its cysteine to its phenylalanine, the CDR3 spans 16 amino acids. Only the CDR3 region is kept as DNA, spanning 48 bases read in frame from base 1. Trimming takes 6 bases off V and 4 bases off J; junction bases not matched to a gene: 12. According to the germline V gene, CDR1 reads MDHEN and CDR2 reads SYDVKM. This sample stems from a study of shared clonotypes between healthy human individuals (dated by TCRdb to about 2020). Concerning the study at large: A few men and a couple of women, aged 18 to 49 years, made up the cohort. For each donor, three plates each were used for CD4 naive and CD4 memory, two plates were used for CD8 naive, and one plate was used for CD8 memory. To estimate repertoire size and how much clonotype sharing occurs between individuals, the study deeply sequenced the blood TCR repertoires of roughly 5 healthy adults. Libraries were prepared and TCR repertoires were sequenced by different laboratories using diverse techniques, in order to increase sequencing depth and limit assay-specific biases. Leukapheresis yielded between about 0.9 and 10 billion PBMCs per donor. The paper as a whole reports these results and caveats: Sampling was restricted to blood, and TCR repertoires in tissues likely differ from the TCR repertoires found in blood. Naive subsets generally had larger estimated clonotype richness than memory subsets. Because the study included only a small number of donors, the genetic and exposure-history diversity represented was limited. Clonotypes shared by all four sorted-subset donors showed higher generation probabilities than non-shared clonotypes. Sharing across several donors was observed for around 5% of naive CD4, over 3% of naive CD8, 2.3% of memory CD4, and roughly 0.4% of memory CD8 clonotypes. Pairwise subsampling led to the expectation that sequencing depth would affect the degree of clonotype sharing among donors. Even with the large sequencing depth, rarefaction of the sorted-subset datasets indicated that sequencing was incomplete.

CD8 naive samples were obtained by positive selection for CCR7 among CD45RO-negative cells, yielding a CD45RA+CCR7+ population from which TemRA cells were excluded. Donors were healthy HIV-negative adults with no recently reported acute infections or vaccinations. Every donor was a Caucasian adult living in Nashville, Tennessee, USA. Blood was collected by leukapheresis, and PBMCs were isolated by Ficoll-Histopaque density gradient centrifugation and then cryopreserved in liquid nitrogen vapor phase. Analytical flow cytometry was used to check the purity and quantity of every magnetically sorted T cell population. Each sorted fraction had its genomic DNA isolated and then quantified by UV absorbance on a Nanodrop 2000c. Using the deep immunoSEQ assay, multiplex PCR amplified TCR CDR3 regions from genomic DNA. Genomic DNA extracted from each cell subset was distributed evenly over all wells of several immunoSEQ 96-well plates, and each plate served as one replicate. Each replicate PCR for sorted subsets received about 180 ng genomic DNA, equal to about 30,000 T cell genomes. Purified libraries were measured with a Qubit 3.0 fluorometer, size-checked on a Bioanalyzer 2100, and measured again with the KAPA Library Quantification kit. Every immunoSEQ 96-well plate was sequenced on a separate single-read 150-cycle Illumina NextSeq 550 flow cell. In the authors' own workflow: The immunoSEQ output contained only junctional sequences without quality scores, so filtering could not match that applied to full-length reads. To assign V/J genes and CDR3, sequences were annotated using PyIR, a Python wrapper for IgBLAST v1.9, with IMGT germline references. Any read was removed if the V/J assignment was weak (E-value above 1e-6), the CDR3 was missing, or the read contained stop codons, out-of-frame junctions, or ambiguous translated residues. A V3J clonotype was defined by an identical inferred V gene, J gene, and CDR3 amino acid sequence. To compute the percentage overlap between repertoires, the number of shared unique clonotypes was divided by the size of the smaller repertoire. Repertoire richness was assessed with RTK rarefaction, the Chao1 estimator, and Recon v2.1 estimates of unobserved clonotypes. OLGA was used to compute generation probabilities for all TCRbeta clonotypes that the gDNA method yielded from a handful of donors. The source is immuneACCESS, and TCRdb retained only in-frame sequences with V and J called. Part of the clones is not carried over; for the studies checked, unresolved V genes explain less than half of this, and the remainder is unexplained. V and J calls and clone size are given by that table; D and trimming were obtained from the DNA. The table for this sample lists hundreds of thousands of clones; 90% to 95% of them were counted only once. About a quarter of the sample goes to the ten largest clones.

What was sequenced was naive CD8+ T cells sorted from blood. The sample's cell subset or site label is to be understood as: CD45RA+CCR7+. The source is a man aged 25 to 40 in good health. The chain uses TRBV28 and TRBJ1-2; 9 bases in between match TRBD1. The CDR3 region has the sequence CASSPLRTGVVYGYTF. The DNA is as follows: TGTGCCAGCAGCCCCCTTCGGACAGGGGTTGTCTATGGCTACACCTTC.